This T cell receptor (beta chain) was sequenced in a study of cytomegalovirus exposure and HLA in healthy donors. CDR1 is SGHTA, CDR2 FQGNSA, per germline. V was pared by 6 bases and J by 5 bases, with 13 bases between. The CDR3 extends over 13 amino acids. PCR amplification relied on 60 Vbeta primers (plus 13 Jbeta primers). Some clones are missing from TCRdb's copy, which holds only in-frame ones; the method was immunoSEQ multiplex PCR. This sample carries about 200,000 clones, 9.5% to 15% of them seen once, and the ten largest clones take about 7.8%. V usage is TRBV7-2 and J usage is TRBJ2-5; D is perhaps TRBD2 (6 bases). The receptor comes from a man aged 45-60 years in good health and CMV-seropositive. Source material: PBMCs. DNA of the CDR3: TGTGCCAGCAGAGGGGTAGGGAGGGAGACCCAGTACTTC. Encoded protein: CASRGVGRETQYF.